The 26 T cell receptor beta chains below come from one sample, sequenced in a study of CD8 T cells in Susac syndrome. Reverse transcription used about 0.45 to 1 ug RNA and random hexamers. TCRdb used MiXCR to reprocess the immunoSEQ multiplex PCR reads, holding one entry per CDR3 protein. Of a few hundred thousand distinct CDR3 sequences in the sample, 90% to 95% are singletons; the top ten hold more than 0.06%. Source material: CD4+ T cells from PBMCs. Every receptor here comes from a human donor with multiple sclerosis.

The gene calls are TRBV29-1 and TRBJ2-1; D gene uncertain. CDR1 and CDR2 (germline): SQVTM, ANQGSEA. V lost 4 bases to trimming and J lost 4 bases, with 11 bases between them. The CDR3 spans 13 residues. CDR3 nucleotides: TGCAGCGTTGTGAGGACGTTTTACAATGAGCAGTTCTTC. Protein sequence: CSVVRTFYNEQFF.

The chain is built from TRBV11-2 and TRBJ2-3; D remains ambiguous. The V end lost 1 base, the J end lost 2 bases, and 7 bases lay between the germline ends. Germline CDR1 is SGHAT and CDR2 is FQNNGV. The CDR3 sequence is 14 residues long. CDR3 sequence (DNA): TGTGCCAGCAGCTTAGCGGCGCCCACAGATACGCAGTATTTT. Protein: CASSLAAPTDTQYF.

The chain recombines TRBV15 with TRBJ1-1; tentative D call: TRBD1 (5 bases). V was cut by 1 base and J by 3 bases, with 15 bases left in between. From germline, CDR1 is LNHNV and CDR2 YYDKDF (reference sequence). The CDR3 totals 16 residues. DNA for the CDR3: TGTGCCACCAGCAGAGTGCCTGGGGGGGGATACACTGAAGCTTTCTTT. Amino acid sequence: CATSRVPGGGYTEAFF.

Here the CDR3 reads CASSPARLAVSYEQYF. The CDR3 bases are TGTGCCAGCAGCCCCGCGAGACTAGCGGTGTCCTACGAGCAGTACTTC. The chain recombines TRBV6-1 with TRBJ2-7, with TRBD2 matching 9 bases. The CDR3 sequence is 16 residues long. After removal of 6 bases from V and 1 base from J, the junction contained 10 bases not matched to a gene. Germline V gene data show CDR1 as MNHNS and CDR2 as SASEGT.

The chain carries TRBV3-1 and TRBJ2-1; the match to TRBD2 covers 10 bases. From germline, CDR1 is LGHDT and CDR2 YNNKEL (reference sequence). This CDR3 is built from 15 residues. Trimming removed 6 bases from V and 8 bases from J; junction bases left unmatched: 10. The DNA for the CDR3 is TGTGCCAGCAGGCCCAGCGGGAGGGCCGACGATGAGCAGTTCTTC. It translates to CASRPSGRADDEQFF.

The CDR3 bases are TGTGCCAGCAGCCATCACAGCGGTCGGGCCGGGGAGCTGTTTTTT. As protein: CASSHHSGRAGELFF. The rearrangement links TRBV4-2 to TRBJ2-2; perhaps TRBD2 as D (5 bases). V gave up 3 bases and J gave up 6 bases, with 14 bases separating them. Germline CDR1 reads LGHNA; CDR2 reads YNFKEQ. The CDR3 covers 15 residues.

This chain connects TRBV5-1 to TRBJ2-1; the match to TRBD2 covers 9 bases. The V gene end was trimmed by 5 bases and the J gene end by 2 bases; junction bases not matched to a gene: 8. The CDR3 is 16 residues long. Germline CDR1 SGHRS, CDR2 YFSETQ. The CDR3 region is CASREPGTSTYNEQFF. CDR3 nucleotide sequence: TGCGCCAGCAGGGAACCCGGGACTAGCACCTACAATGAGCAGTTCTTC.

This chain uses TRBV20-1 with TRBJ2-7, with 12 positions matching TRBD1. This CDR3 contains 12 residues. J lost 9 bases, V lost 8 bases, and 8 bases had no gene match. Per germline, CDR1 DFQATT and CDR2 SNEGSKA (reference sequence). The CDR3 nucleotides read TGCAGTTCCCGGGACAGGGGGCTCAGGCAGTACTTC. It specifies CSSRDRGLRQYF.

The chain is built from TRBV27 and TRBJ1-1; tentatively, D is TRBD1 (6 bases). Per the germline V gene, CDR1 is MNHEY and CDR2 is SMNVEV (reference sequence). Trimming left V 7 bases short and J 3 bases short, with 15 bases between. This CDR3 region has 14 residues. The CDR3 spells CASTSGVVDTEAFF. The CDR3 region has the DNA TGTGCCAGCACATCAGGGGTGGTGGACACTGAAGCTTTCTTT.

The V and J genes are TRBV19 and TRBJ2-3; D remains ambiguous. CDR1 is LNHDA and CDR2 is SQIVND in the germline V gene (reference sequence). The V end was cut by 5 bases, the J end by 6 bases, with 6 bases between. This CDR3 contains 11 residues. CDR3 DNA sequence: TGTGCCAGTAGTTCTAAGGATACGCAGTATTTT. This encodes CASSSKDTQYF.

In this sample, this clonotype turned up a few times. This sequence joins TRBV19 and TRBJ2-5, with D perhaps matching TRBD1 (5 bases). V was shortened by 2 bases and J by 5 bases, with 9 bases between the two germline ends. This CDR3 region has 13 residues. CDR1 LNHDA and CDR2 SQIVND come from the germline V gene (reference sequence). CDR3 protein: CASSIQGRETQYF. DNA for the CDR3: TGTGCCAGTAGTATACAGGGTCGGGAGACCCAGTACTTC.

The V and J genes are TRBV10-3 and TRBJ2-5; D is perhaps TRBD1 or TRBD2 (6 bases each). The CDR3 is 18 amino acids. Deletions cut 2 bases from V and 5 bases from J, with 24 bases between. Germline V lookup: CDR1 ENHRY, CDR2 SYGVKD. The CDR3 DNA sequence: TGTGCCATCAGTGAGAATCGAGGAGAGGCTAGCGACAGGGAGACCCAGTACTTC. It specifies CAISENRGEASDRETQYF.

CDR3 amino acids: CASSQKGQGTYEQYF. In DNA form, the CDR3 reads TGTGCCAGCAGCCAAAAAGGGCAGGGTACCTACGAGCAGTACTTC. The gene calls are TRBV3-1 and TRBJ2-7, with D tentatively TRBD1 (5 bases). Trimming stripped 2 bases from V and 2 bases from J, with 13 bases between. This CDR3 is built from 15 residues. The germline V gene has CDR1 LGHDT and CDR2 YNNKEL (reference sequence).

J is TRBJ2-6 and V is TRBV11-1, with D possibly matching TRBD1 (6 bases). Germline V CDR1 and CDR2: SGHAT, FQDESV (reference sequence). This CDR3 region has 20 residues. The ends were cut back, 5 bases at V and 0 bases at J, with 23 bases in the middle. CDR3 sequence: CASSTWRSETGYSGANVLTF. CDR3 DNA: TGTGCCAGCAGCACATGGAGGTCAGAGACAGGTTACTCTGGGGCCAACGTCCTGACTTTC.

The chain joins TRBV5-1 to TRBJ1-6; 7 nucleotides align to TRBD1. Trimming cost V 3 bases and J 9 bases; bases outside gene matches: 12. CDR3 size: 16 residues. CDR1 is SGHRS, CDR2 YFSETQ, per germline. The CDR3 region has the DNA TGCGCCAGCAGCTCGCCTTCGGGACAGAGGGCTTCACCCCTCCACTTT. The encoded protein is CASSSPSGQRASPLHF.

V usage is TRBV3-1 and J usage is TRBJ1-2; 9 bases match TRBD1. Looked up from germline, CDR1 is LGHDT and CDR2 is YNNKEL (reference sequence). The ends lost 5 bases at V and 9 bases at J; junction bases unmatched: 16. The CDR3 contains 16 residues. The CDR3 nucleotides read TGTGCCAGCAGCATTACCGGGACAGGGCAGTGGAGGAGCTACACCTTC. Translated: CASSITGTGQWRSYTF.

The V gene is TRBV11-3, the J gene TRBJ2-5, with D perhaps being TRBD1 or TRBD2 (5 bases each). CDR3 size: 15 residues. CDR1 is SGHNT and CDR2 is YENEEA in the germline V gene. Trimming shortened V by 5 bases and J by 2 bases, and 15 bases separated the two germline ends. The CDR3 reads CASSLRGGGQETQYF. The CDR3 DNA follows: TGTGCCAGCAGCCTGAGGGGTGGAGGTCAAGAGACCCAGTACTTC.

The chain carries TRBV12-3 or TRBV12-4 and TRBJ2-3; 11 bases align to TRBD2. The CDR3 runs to 17 residues. Trimming cost V 5 bases and J 2 bases; bases outside gene matches: 9. The CDR3 loop reads CASSILVTSGDTDTQYF. CDR3 bases: TGTGCCAGCAGTATCCTGGTGACTAGCGGGGACACAGATACGCAGTATTTT.

The chain employs TRBV18 and TRBJ1-1; D is uncertain. The V and J ends lost 3 bases and 0 bases respectively, with 8 bases between them. The germline V gene has CDR1 KGHSH and CDR2 LQKENI. The CDR3 sequence is 14 residues long. DNA for the CDR3: TGTGCCAGCTCACCTGGCAGAGTGAACACTGAAGCTTTCTTT. Translation gives CASSPGRVNTEAFF.

This sequence joins TRBV5-1 and TRBJ2-7; 10 bases map to TRBD2. Trimming cost V 5 bases and J 0 bases; bases outside gene matches: 5. In germline, CDR1 is SGHRS, CDR2 YFSETQ. This CDR3 has 15 amino acids. CDR3 sequence reads: CASRAGLAPSYEQYF. For the CDR3, the DNA is TGCGCCAGCAGAGCGGGACTAGCGCCCTCCTACGAGCAGTACTTC.

The V call is TRBV20-1, the J call TRBJ1-1, with a possible D match to TRBD1 (6 bases). CDR3 length: 13 amino acids. Per germline, CDR1 DFQATT and CDR2 SNEGSKA (reference sequence). Trimming took off 3 bases at V and 0 bases at J, with 8 bases between the two ends. The CDR3 protein is CSASRGMNTEAFF. The CDR3 DNA is TGCAGTGCTAGCAGGGGAATGAACACTGAAGCTTTCTTT.

This clonotype was detected only once. The rearrangement joins TRBV5-1 to TRBJ1-4; 7 positions agree with TRBD1. V lost 7 bases to trimming and J lost 4 bases; unmatched junction nucleotides: 7. This CDR3 comprises 14 residues. The germline V gene has CDR1 SGHRS and CDR2 YFSETQ. The CDR3 DNA follows: TGCGCCAGCGCTACGGGACAGTTTAATGAAAAACTGTTTTTT. This codes for CASATGQFNEKLFF. The complete variable domain, with remaining parts taken from reference TRBV5-1 and TRBJ1-4, reads KAGVTQTPRYLIKTRGQQVTLSCSPISGHRSVSWYQQTPGQGLQFLFEYFSETQRNKGNFPGRFSGRQFSNSRSEMNVSTLELGDSALYLCASATGQFNEKLFFGSGTQLSVL.

For the CDR3, the DNA is TGTGCCAGCCGACGGGGGGGAAGCTCTGGAAACACCATATATTTT. It codes for CASRRGGSSGNTIYF. The chain combines TRBV3-1 with TRBJ1-3; D perhaps matches TRBD1 (5 bases). Germline CDR1 reads LGHDT; CDR2 reads YNNKEL (reference sequence). This CDR3 is built from 15 residues. Trimming pared 8 bases from V and 0 bases from J, leaving 14 bases between.

CDR3 sequence reads: CASSLSSNVQETQYF. CDR3 nucleotides: TGTGCCAGCAGCTTATCAAGTAATGTACAAGAGACCCAGTACTTC. This chain links TRBV7-2 with TRBJ2-5; D unclear. CDR1 and CDR2 from the germline V gene are SGHTA and FQGNSA. The CDR3 covers 15 residues. V lost 2 bases to trimming and J lost 2 bases, with 12 bases between them.

The V and J genes are TRBV29-1 and TRBJ2-7; no firm D call. Trimming removed 3 bases from V and 3 bases from J, with 9 bases in between. Germline CDR1 SQVTM, CDR2 ANQGSEA. The CDR3 runs 12 residues. CDR3 nucleotides: TGCAGCGTTGATGGCTCCGGCTACGAGCAGTACTTC. Its translation is CSVDGSGYEQYF.

The CDR3 protein is CASRTGQGASPSVLTF. The CDR3, as DNA: TGTGCCAGTAGGACCGGACAGGGGGCCAGCCCAAGCGTCCTGACTTTC. The chain carries TRBV19 and TRBJ2-6, with 11 bases identical to TRBD1. This CDR3 spans 16 amino acids. The ends lost 6 bases at V and 12 bases at J; junction bases unmatched: 13. Germline values: CDR1 LNHDA, CDR2 SQIVND (reference sequence).